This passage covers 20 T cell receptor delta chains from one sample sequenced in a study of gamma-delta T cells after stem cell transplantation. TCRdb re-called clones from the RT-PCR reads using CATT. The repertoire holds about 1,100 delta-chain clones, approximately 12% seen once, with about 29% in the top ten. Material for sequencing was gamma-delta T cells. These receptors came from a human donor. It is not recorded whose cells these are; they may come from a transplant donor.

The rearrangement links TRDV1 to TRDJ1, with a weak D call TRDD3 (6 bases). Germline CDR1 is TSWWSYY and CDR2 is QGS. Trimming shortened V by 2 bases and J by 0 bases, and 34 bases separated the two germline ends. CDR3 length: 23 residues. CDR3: CALGEYLGLGNPLRAEYTDKLIF. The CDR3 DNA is TGTGCTCTTGGGGAATACCTTGGACTGGGCAACCCTCTACGCGCGGAATACACCGATAAACTCATCTTT.

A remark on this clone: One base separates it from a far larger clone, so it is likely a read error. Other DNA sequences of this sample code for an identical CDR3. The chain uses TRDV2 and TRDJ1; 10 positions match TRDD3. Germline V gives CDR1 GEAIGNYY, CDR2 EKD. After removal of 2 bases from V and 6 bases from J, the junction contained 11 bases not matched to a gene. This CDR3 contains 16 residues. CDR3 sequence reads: CACDKVGDTGDYKLIF. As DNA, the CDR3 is TGTGCCTGTGACAAGGTGGGGGATACAGGAGACTATAAACTCATCTTT.

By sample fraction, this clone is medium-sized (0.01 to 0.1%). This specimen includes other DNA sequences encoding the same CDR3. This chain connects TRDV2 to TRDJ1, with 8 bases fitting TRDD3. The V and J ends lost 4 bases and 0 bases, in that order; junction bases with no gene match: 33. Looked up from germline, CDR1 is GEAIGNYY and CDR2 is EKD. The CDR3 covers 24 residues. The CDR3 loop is CACEGPLTGGPRTEVGGNTDKLIF. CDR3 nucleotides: TGTGCCTGTGAAGGGCCTCTTACTGGGGGTCCCCGGACCGAAGTCGGGGGGAACACCGATAAACTCATCTTT.

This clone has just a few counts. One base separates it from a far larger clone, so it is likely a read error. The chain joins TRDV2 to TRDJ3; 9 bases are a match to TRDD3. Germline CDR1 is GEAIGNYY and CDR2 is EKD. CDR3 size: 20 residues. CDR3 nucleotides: TGTGCCTGTGACACCGTCTCGGGGATACGCCATCCCTGGGACGCCCGACAGATGTTTTTC. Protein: CACDTVSGIRHPWDARQMFF.

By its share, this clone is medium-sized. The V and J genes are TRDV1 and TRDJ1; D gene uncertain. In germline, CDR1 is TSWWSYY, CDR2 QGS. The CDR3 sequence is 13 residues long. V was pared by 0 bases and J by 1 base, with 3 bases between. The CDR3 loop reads CALGELFTDKLIF. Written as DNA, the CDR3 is TGTGCTCTTGGGGAACTATTCACCGATAAACTCATCTTT.

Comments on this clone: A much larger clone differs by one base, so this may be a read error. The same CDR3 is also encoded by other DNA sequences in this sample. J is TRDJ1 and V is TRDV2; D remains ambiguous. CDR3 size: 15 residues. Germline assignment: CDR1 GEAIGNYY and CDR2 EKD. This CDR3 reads CACDTVTMYTDKLIF. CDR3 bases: TGTGCCTGCGACACCGTGACGATGTACACCGATAAACTCATCTTT.

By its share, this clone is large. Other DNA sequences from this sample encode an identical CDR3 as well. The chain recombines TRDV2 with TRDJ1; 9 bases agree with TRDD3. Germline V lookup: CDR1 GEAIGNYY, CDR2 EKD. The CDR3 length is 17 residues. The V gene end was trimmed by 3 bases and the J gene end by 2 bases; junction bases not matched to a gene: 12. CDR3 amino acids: CACDSAARGILTDKLIF. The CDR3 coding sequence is TGTGCCTGTGACTCGGCGGCCCGGGGGATACTTACCGATAAACTCATCTTT.

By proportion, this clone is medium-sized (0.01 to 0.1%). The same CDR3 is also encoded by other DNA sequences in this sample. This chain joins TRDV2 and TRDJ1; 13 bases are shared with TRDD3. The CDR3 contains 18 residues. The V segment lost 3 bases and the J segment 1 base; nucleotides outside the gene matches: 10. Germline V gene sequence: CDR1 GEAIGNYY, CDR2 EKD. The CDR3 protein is CACDPVLGDTRVTDKLIF. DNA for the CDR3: TGTGCCTGTGACCCCGTACTGGGGGATACGAGGGTCACCGATAAACTCATCTTT.

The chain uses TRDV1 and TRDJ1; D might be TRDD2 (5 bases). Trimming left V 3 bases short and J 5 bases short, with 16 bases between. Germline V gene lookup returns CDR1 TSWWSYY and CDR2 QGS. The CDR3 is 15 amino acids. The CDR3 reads CALGEPPPKGDKLIF. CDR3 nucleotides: TGTGCTCTTGGGGAGCCCCCTCCTAAGGGAGATAAACTCATCTTT.

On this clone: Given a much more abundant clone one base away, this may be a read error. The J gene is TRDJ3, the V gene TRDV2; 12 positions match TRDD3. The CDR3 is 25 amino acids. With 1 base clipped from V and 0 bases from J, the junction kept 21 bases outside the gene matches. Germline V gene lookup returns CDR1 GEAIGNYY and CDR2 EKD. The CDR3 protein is CACDTREGYYWGIPPRSWDTRQMFF. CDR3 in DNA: TGTGCCTGTGACACAAGAGAAGGGTACTACTGGGGGATACCTCCACGCTCCTGGGACACCCGACAGATGTTTTTC.

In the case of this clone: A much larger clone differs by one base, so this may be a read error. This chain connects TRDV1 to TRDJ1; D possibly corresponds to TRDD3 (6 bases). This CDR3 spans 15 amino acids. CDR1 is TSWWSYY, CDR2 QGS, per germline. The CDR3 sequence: CAPGEGGFGAMGLIF. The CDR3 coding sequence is TGTGCTCCTGGGGAAGGGGGGTTTGGGGCAATGGGACTCATCTTT.

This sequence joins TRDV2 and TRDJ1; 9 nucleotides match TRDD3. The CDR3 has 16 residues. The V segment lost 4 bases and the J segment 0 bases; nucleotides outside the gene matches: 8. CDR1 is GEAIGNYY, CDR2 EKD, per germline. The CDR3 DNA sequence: TGTGCCTGTGATCCCTTACTGGGGGAAGACACCGATAAACTCATCTTT. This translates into CACDPLLGEDTDKLIF.

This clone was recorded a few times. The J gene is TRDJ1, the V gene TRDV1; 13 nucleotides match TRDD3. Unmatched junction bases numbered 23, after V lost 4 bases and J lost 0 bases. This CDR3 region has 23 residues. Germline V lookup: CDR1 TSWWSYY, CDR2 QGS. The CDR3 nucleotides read TGTGCTCTTGGGGGCCAGACTCGCGTGGTACTGGGGGATACGCGAGAATACACCGATAAACTCATCTTT. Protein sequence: CALGGQTRVVLGDTREYTDKLIF.

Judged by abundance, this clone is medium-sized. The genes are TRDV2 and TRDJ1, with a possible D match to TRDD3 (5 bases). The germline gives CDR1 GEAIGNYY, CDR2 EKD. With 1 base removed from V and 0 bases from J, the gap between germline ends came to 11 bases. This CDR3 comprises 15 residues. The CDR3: CACDTVGGYTDKLIF. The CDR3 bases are TGTGCCTGTGACACGGTAGGGGGGTACACCGATAAACTCATCTTT.

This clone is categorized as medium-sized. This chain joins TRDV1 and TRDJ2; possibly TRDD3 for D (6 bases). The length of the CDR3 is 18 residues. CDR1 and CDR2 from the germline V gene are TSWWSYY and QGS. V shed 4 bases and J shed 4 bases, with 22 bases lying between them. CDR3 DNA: TGTGCTCTTGGGGGACCCCGAGGCGGGGGAGGGACGACAGCACAACTCTTCTTT. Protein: CALGGPRGGGGTTAQLFF.

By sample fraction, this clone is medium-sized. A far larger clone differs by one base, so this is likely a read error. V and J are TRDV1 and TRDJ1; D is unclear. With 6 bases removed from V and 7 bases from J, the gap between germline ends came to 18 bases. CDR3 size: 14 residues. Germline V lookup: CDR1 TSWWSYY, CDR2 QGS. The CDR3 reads CALGRGVPHLKLIF. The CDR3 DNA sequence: TGTGCTCTTGGACGAGGGGTCCCTCACCTTAAACTCATCTTT.

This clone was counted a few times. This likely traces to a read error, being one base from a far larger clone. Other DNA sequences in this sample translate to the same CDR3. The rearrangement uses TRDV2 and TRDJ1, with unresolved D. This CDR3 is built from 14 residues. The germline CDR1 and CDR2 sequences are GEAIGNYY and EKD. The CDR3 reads CACDSVPRSDKLIF. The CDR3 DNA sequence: TGTGCCTGTGACTCAGTTCCCCGAAGCGATAAGCTCATCTTT.

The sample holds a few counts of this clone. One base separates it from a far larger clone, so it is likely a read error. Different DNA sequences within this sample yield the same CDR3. The CDR3 region has the DNA TGTGCTCTTGGGGAACTAGGGACCCTTCCTAAGTCTGACTGGGGCCCTTACACCGATAAACTCATCTTT. This sequence encodes CALGELGTLPKSDWGPYTDKLIF. This chain uses TRDV1 with TRDJ1; D may be TRDD2 (8 bases). Germline-derived CDR1 and CDR2 are TSWWSYY and QGS. CDR3 length: 23 amino acids. Deletions cut 0 bases from V and 0 bases from J, with 32 bases between.

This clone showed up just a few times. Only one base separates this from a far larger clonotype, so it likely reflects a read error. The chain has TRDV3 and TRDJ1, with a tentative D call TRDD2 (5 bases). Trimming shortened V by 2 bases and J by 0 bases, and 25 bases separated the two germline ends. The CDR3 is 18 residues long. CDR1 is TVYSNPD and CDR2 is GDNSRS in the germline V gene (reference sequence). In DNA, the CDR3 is TGTGCCTTTCGACCCACCTTTACCTACTTATGGCACACCGATAAACTCATCTTT. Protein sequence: CAFRPTFTYLWHTDKLIF.

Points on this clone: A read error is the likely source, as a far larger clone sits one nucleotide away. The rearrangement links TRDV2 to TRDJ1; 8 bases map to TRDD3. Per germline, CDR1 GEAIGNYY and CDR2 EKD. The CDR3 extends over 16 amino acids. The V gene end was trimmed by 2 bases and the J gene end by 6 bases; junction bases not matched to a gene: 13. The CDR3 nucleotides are TGTGCCTGTGACAAGGTGGGGGATGCAGGGGACTATAAACTCATCTTT. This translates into CACDKVGDAGDYKLIF.